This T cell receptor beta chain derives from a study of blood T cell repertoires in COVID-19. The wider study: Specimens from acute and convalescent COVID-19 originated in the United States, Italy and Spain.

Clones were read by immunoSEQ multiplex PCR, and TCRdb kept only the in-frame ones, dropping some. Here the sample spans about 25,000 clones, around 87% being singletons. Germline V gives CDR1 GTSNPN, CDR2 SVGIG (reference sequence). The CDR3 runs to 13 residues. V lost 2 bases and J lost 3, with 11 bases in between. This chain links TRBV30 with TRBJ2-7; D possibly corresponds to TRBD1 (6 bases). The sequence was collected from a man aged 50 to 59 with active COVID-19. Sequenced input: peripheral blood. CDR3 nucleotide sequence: TGTGCCTGGAGTTTAGACAGGTACTACGAGCAGTACGTC. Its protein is CAWSLDRYYEQYV.